This entry lists 27 T cell receptor beta chains sequenced from one sample in a study of T cells after yellow fever vaccination (dated by TCRdb to between 2017 and 2020). According to the study, the label for this sample's treatment or condition signals: live attenuated yellow fever vaccine strain. Library preparation was by 5' RACE. Sequencing was carried out with an Illumina HiSeq 2500. Using fastp trimming at Q25 and MiXCR clonotype assembly, TCRdb reanalyzed the public sequencing data and kept in-frame beta chains. Duplicate CDR3 protein sequences are folded into a single record with the most common DNA and genes. The sample contains 500,000 to 650,000 distinct CDR3 sequences, 17% of them found a single time. In total, the top ten clones hold approximately 15% of the sample. Sample: PBMCs, taken 5 days after the first yellow fever vaccination. The receptors come from a man in his late teens or twenties who received the YFV17D yellow fever vaccine.

The CDR3 is CASSLRTGEFADTQYF. CDR3 DNA sequence: TGTGCCAGCAGCTTGAGGACAGGGGAGTTTGCAGATACGCAGTATTTT. The V and J genes are TRBV5-5 and TRBJ2-3, with TRBD1 matching over 9 bases. The CDR3 totals 16 residues. V shed 1 base, J shed 4 bases, and the junction held 7 bases outside the gene matches. Germline lookup yields CDR1 SGHKS and CDR2 YYEKEE (reference sequence).

This chain joins TRBV6-1 and TRBJ2-3, with D perhaps assigned TRBD1 or TRBD2 (5 bases each). The CDR3 spans 14 residues. With 6 bases removed from V and 6 bases from J, the gap between germline ends came to 16 bases. CDR1 is MNHNS and CDR2 is SASEGT in the germline V gene. In nucleotides, the CDR3 is TGTGCCAGCAGGCCAGGGACCGACGGGGATACGCAGTATTTT. It codes for CASRPGTDGDTQYF.

This chain links TRBV3-1 with TRBJ1-6; a weak D match, TRBD1 (5 bases). The CDR3 is 17 amino acids. CDR1 is LGHDT and CDR2 is YNNKEL in the germline V gene (reference sequence). Trimming removed 5 bases from V and 9 bases from J, with 23 bases in between. CDR3 nucleotides: TGTGCCAGCAGCTCCTTTTACCAGGGAAAAAGGGGTTCACCCCTCCACTTT. It translates to CASSSFYQGKRGSPLHF.

This clonotype was detected ten times or more. The chain has TRBV7-2 and TRBJ2-7; D tentatively reads TRBD1 or TRBD2 (5 bases each). V was trimmed by 5 bases and J by 1 base, leaving 15 bases between them. Germline V gives CDR1 SGHTA, CDR2 FQGNSA. This CDR3 has 15 residues. This CDR3 is CASSLGGSASYEQYF. The CDR3 DNA follows: TGTGCCAGCAGCCTTGGGGGTAGCGCGTCCTACGAGCAGTACTTC.

The genes are TRBV12-3 or TRBV12-4 and TRBJ2-2; D may be TRBD1 (6 bases). This CDR3 is built from 15 residues. V dropped 7 bases and J dropped 3 bases, with 15 bases sitting between them. DNA for the CDR3: TGTGCCAGCACCCGGCCAGGGGAGCACACCGGGGAGCTGTTTTTT. Protein sequence: CASTRPGEHTGELFF.

The rearrangement uses TRBV5-6 and TRBJ2-3; a weak D match, TRBD2 (6 bases). The CDR3 has 14 residues. Trimming shortened V by 4 bases and J by 4 bases, and 13 bases separated the two germline ends. Germline V CDR1 and CDR2: SGHDT, YYEEEE. CDR3 protein: CASSPRGGADTQYF. In DNA, the CDR3 is TGTGCCAGCAGCCCCCGGGGCGGGGCAGATACGCAGTATTTT.

The rearrangement joins TRBV12-3 or TRBV12-4 to TRBJ2-7; the D is unclear. The CDR3 covers 13 residues. Trimming took off 1 base at V and 3 bases at J, with 7 bases between the two ends. The CDR3 spells CASSLGLGYEQYV. CDR3 coding DNA: TGTGCCAGCAGTTTAGGTCTTGGCTACGAGCAGTACGTC.

This clonotype turned up a few times. V usage is TRBV4-1 and J usage is TRBJ2-7; 9 positions match TRBD1. The V segment lost 4 bases and the J segment 0 bases; nucleotides outside the gene matches: 4. Looked up from germline, CDR1 is MGHRA and CDR2 is YSYEKL. CDR3 size: 15 residues. The CDR3 DNA reads TGCGCCAGCAGCCGAGGACAGGGGAGCTCCTACGAGCAGTACTTC. As protein: CASSRGQGSSYEQYF.

The chain joins TRBV15 to TRBJ2-5; 7 bases match TRBD1. The CDR3 is 15 residues long. Germline V gene data show CDR1 as LNHNV and CDR2 as YYDKDF (reference sequence). V lost 5 bases, J lost 1 base, and 7 bases stayed unmatched. CDR3 bases: TGTGCCACCAGCGGTGGGGACAGAATCCAAGAGACCCAGTACTTC. Amino acid sequence: CATSGGDRIQETQYF.

The rearrangement joins TRBV4-1 to TRBJ2-5, with TRBD2 matching over 9 bases. Trimming removed 0 bases from V and 2 bases from J; junction bases left unmatched: 13. The CDR3 has 19 residues. CDR1 MGHRA and CDR2 YSYEKL come from the germline V gene. CDR3 loop: CASSQEGERASGVQETQYF. The CDR3 region has the DNA TGCGCCAGCAGCCAAGAAGGGGAAAGGGCTAGCGGGGTGCAAGAGACCCAGTACTTC.

CDR3 DNA sequence: TGTGCCAGCCAGGGGAGCCCCTACGAGCAGTACTTC. Translation gives CASQGSPYEQYF. This chain links TRBV6-6 with TRBJ2-7, with D maybe TRBD1 (6 bases). The CDR3 has 12 residues. V dropped 8 bases and J dropped 2 bases, with 10 bases sitting between them. The germline V gene has CDR1 MNHNY and CDR2 SVGAGI (reference sequence).

Only a few counts were recorded for this clonotype. This rearrangement joins TRBV3-1 to TRBJ1-3, with 7 bases identical to TRBD1. The ends lost 4 bases at V and 8 bases at J; junction bases unmatched: 11. Germline-derived CDR1 and CDR2 are LGHDT and YNNKEL (reference sequence). The CDR3 is 15 amino acids. Here the CDR3 reads CASSRGGDMSDTIYF. Here the CDR3 DNA reads TGTGCCAGCAGCCGAGGGGGCGATATGAGTGACACCATATATTTT.

The chain is built from TRBV6-1 and TRBJ1-5; 9 nucleotides agree with TRBD1. V was pared by 5 bases and J by 5 bases, with 1 base of the junction left unmatched. This CDR3 spans 13 amino acids. Germline CDR1 is MNHNS and CDR2 is SASEGT. The CDR3 DNA sequence: TGTGCCAGCAGTACAGGGGGCGATCAGCCCCAGCATTTT. Its protein product is CASSTGGDQPQHF.

This clonotype was detected a few times. V usage is TRBV7-2 and J usage is TRBJ2-7; a weak D match, TRBD2 (5 bases). The CDR3 is 17 amino acids. V was cut by 5 bases and J by 0 bases, with 20 bases left in between. The V gene's germline CDR1 is SGHTA and CDR2 FQGNSA. In DNA, the CDR3 is TGTGCCAGCAGCCCCCTTTCCACCGGACTCTTCTCCTACGAGCAGTACTTC. It yields the protein CASSPLSTGLFSYEQYF.

This chain links TRBV6-2 or TRBV6-3 with TRBJ2-2; D is perhaps TRBD2 (6 bases). The CDR3 runs 17 residues. Germline values: CDR1 MNHEY, CDR2 SVGEGT. Trimming stripped 2 bases from V and 2 bases from J, with 15 bases between. The CDR3 here is CASSYPRGTFNTGELFF. The DNA for the CDR3 is TGTGCCAGCAGTTACCCCCGCGGGACGTTTAACACCGGGGAGCTGTTTTTT.

The sample holds a few counts of this clonotype. A much larger clone lies a single base off, so this may be a read error. The chain combines TRBV7-8 with TRBJ1-1; TRBD1 agrees at 8 bases. V gave up 1 base and J gave up 4 bases; unmatched junction bases: 2. The CDR3 totals 14 residues. Germline V gene lookup returns CDR1 SGHVS and CDR2 FQNEAQ. The CDR3, as DNA: TGTGCCAGCAGCTTAGGACAGGGGATCACTGAAGCTTTCTTT. Amino acid sequence: CASSLGQGITEAFF.

The CDR3 region has the DNA TGTGCCAGCAGGATACGACTCCACCTCGACGAGCAGTACTTC. This translates into CASRIRLHLDEQYF. This sequence joins TRBV6-1 and TRBJ2-7; D unclear. Germline V gene lookup returns CDR1 MNHNS and CDR2 SASEGT. This CDR3 region has 14 residues. V shed 6 bases and J shed 5 bases, with 17 bases lying between them.

The chain carries TRBV6-1 and TRBJ2-2; D is perhaps TRBD1 (5 bases). The CDR3 runs to 15 residues. Germline CDR1 is MNHNS and CDR2 is SASEGT. Trimming left V 7 bases short and J 5 bases short, with 17 bases between. The CDR3 loop reads CASKGDPLGTGELFF. The CDR3 DNA follows: TGTGCCAGCAAAGGGGATCCATTGGGTACCGGGGAGCTGTTTTTT.

The chain carries TRBV7-9 and TRBJ2-2; weak D call: TRBD1 (6 bases). Germline V lookup: CDR1 SEHNR, CDR2 FQNEAQ (reference sequence). The CDR3 has 14 residues. V was pared by 6 bases and J by 4 bases, with 12 bases between. DNA for the CDR3: TGTGCCAGCAGACGGGACACCTTCACCGGGGAGCTGTTTTTT. Translated, it gives CASRRDTFTGELFF.

The chain combines TRBV20-1 with TRBJ2-3; D not certain. Germline CDR1 is DFQATT and CDR2 is SNEGSKA (reference sequence). The CDR3 is 12 amino acids. Deletions cut 2 bases from V and 2 bases from J, with 5 bases between. CDR3 sequence: CSARIPTDTQYF. The CDR3 DNA follows: TGCAGTGCTAGAATCCCCACAGATACGCAGTATTTT.

The gene calls are TRBV5-8 and TRBJ2-5; no clear D gene. V lost 1 base, J lost 3 bases, and 13 bases lay in between. Germline V gives CDR1 SGHTS, CDR2 YDEGEE. CDR3 length equals 15 residues. The CDR3 region is CASSLIKTDKETQYF. The CDR3 DNA sequence: TGTGCCAGCAGCTTGATCAAAACTGATAAAGAGACCCAGTACTTC.

This clonotype came up a few times. The rearrangement uses TRBV6-2 or TRBV6-3 and TRBJ1-2; no reliable D call. CDR3 size: 13 residues. Trimming left V 8 bases short and J 4 bases short, with 14 bases between. Germline V gene sequence: CDR1 MNHEY, CDR2 SVGEGT. CDR3 region: CASVRGGVYGYTF. DNA for the CDR3: TGTGCCAGCGTTCGAGGAGGAGTCTATGGCTACACCTTC.

This clonotype came up many times. V is TRBV25-1 and J is TRBJ2-5; D uncertain. The length of the CDR3 is 14 residues. The germline gives CDR1 MGHDK, CDR2 SYGVNS. The V gene lost 2 bases and the J gene lost 2 bases, with 9 bases spanning the gap. The CDR3 here is CASSEKTMQETQYF. The CDR3 bases are TGTGCCAGCAGTGAAAAAACAATGCAAGAGACCCAGTACTTC.

This clonotype occurred many times. The gene calls are TRBV12-3 or TRBV12-4 and TRBJ2-1; 9 nucleotides line up with TRBD2. V lost 7 bases, J lost 2 bases, and 6 bases stayed unmatched. This CDR3 comprises 15 residues. For the CDR3, the DNA is TGTGCCAGCACCCAGACTAGCGGACCCTACAATGAGCAGTTCTTC. It yields the protein CASTQTSGPYNEQFF.

This chain links TRBV6-1 with TRBJ2-2, with 7 bases aligning to TRBD1. CDR3 length equals 14 residues. Germline CDR1 and CDR2: MNHNS and SASEGT. V was clipped by 6 bases and J by 5 bases; unmatched bases: 6. The CDR3 sequence: CASSHRGRTGELFF. CDR3 coding DNA: TGTGCCAGCAGCCACAGGGGAAGGACCGGGGAGCTGTTTTTT.

The V gene is TRBV6-1, the J gene TRBJ2-5; 8 bases map to TRBD2. This CDR3 comprises 16 residues. V was pared by 6 bases and J by 1 base, with 10 bases of the junction left unmatched. The germline gives CDR1 MNHNS, CDR2 SASEGT. The DNA of the CDR3 is TGTGCCAGCAGCTCCTTTCGGGGGGGCTCCCAAGAGACCCAGTACTTC. It is translated as CASSSFRGGSQETQYF.

This clonotype was recorded a few times. The CDR3 spells CSATRGLDEQFF. The CDR3 DNA sequence: TGCAGTGCTACCAGGGGGCTCGATGAGCAGTTCTTC. The chain couples TRBV20-1 to TRBJ2-1; 8 bases agree with TRBD1. The CDR3 length is 12 residues. V was pared by 4 bases and J by 8 bases, with 4 bases of the junction left unmatched. The germline CDR1 and CDR2 sequences are DFQATT and SNEGSKA (reference sequence).